This is a list of T cell receptor beta chains from one sample in a study of shared clonotypes between healthy human individuals. Repertoires were generated with immunoSEQ multiplex PCR, while TCRdb's copy carries only in-frame clones and drops some. The table lists about 960,000 clones, approximately 80% of them singletons, with roughly 1.5% in the top ten. The specimen was memory CD4+ T cells sorted from blood. These receptors all come from a young man in good health. CDR3s include the opening cysteine and the closing phenylalanine or tryptophan. D genes are given only for firm matches. Expanded clones are given a class, and other clones once, few, many or no size at all.

d_gene: .; abundance: few; j_gene: TRBJ2-5; v_gene: TRBV18; CDR3aa: CASSPAQETQYF; CDR3nt: TGTGCCAGCTCACCCGCCCAAGAGACCCAGTACTTC
d_gene: .; abundance: .; j_gene: TRBJ2-3; v_gene: TRBV5-6; CDR3aa: CASTTGFPDTQYF; CDR3nt: TGTGCCAGCACTACGGGCTTTCCAGATACGCAGTATTTT
d_gene: .; abundance: few; j_gene: TRBJ1-1; v_gene: TRBV6-5; CDR3aa: CASRDPGPRAAFF; CDR3nt: TGTGCCAGCAGGGATCCGGGACCTAGAGCGGCTTTCTTT
d_gene: .; abundance: .; j_gene: TRBJ2-1; v_gene: TRBV2; CDR3aa: CASSEARSAPKQFF; CDR3nt: TGTGCCAGCAGTGAAGCGCGGTCGGCCCCAAAGCAGTTCTTC
d_gene: .; abundance: .; j_gene: TRBJ2-7; v_gene: TRBV25-1; CDR3aa: CASRDFREQYF; CDR3nt: TGTGCCAGCCGGGACTTTCGAGAGCAGTACTTC
d_gene: .; abundance: many; j_gene: TRBJ2-3; v_gene: TRBV11-3; CDR3aa: CASSLGELGTDTQYF; CDR3nt: TGTGCCAGCAGCTTAGGAGAGTTGGGGACAGATACGCAGTATTTT
d_gene: .; abundance: .; j_gene: TRBJ2-7; v_gene: TRBV6-1; CDR3aa: CASAGEGGYEQYF; CDR3nt: TGTGCCAGCGCCGGGGAGGGGGGCTACGAGCAGTACTTC
d_gene: .; abundance: .; j_gene: TRBJ2-5; v_gene: TRBV7-2; CDR3aa: CASSLGSDRETQYF; CDR3nt: TGTGCCAGCAGCTTAGGGTCGGACCGGGAGACCCAGTACTTC
d_gene: .; abundance: few; j_gene: TRBJ1-2; v_gene: TRBV2; CDR3aa: CASRPTAVDRIYGYTF; CDR3nt: TGTGCCAGCAGGCCAACAGCCGTAGACAGGATATATGGCTACACCTTC
d_gene: TRBD2; abundance: .; j_gene: TRBJ2-2; v_gene: TRBV5-1; CDR3aa: CASSLGSSGITGELFF; CDR3nt: TGCGCCAGCAGCTTGGGGTCTAGCGGGATAACCGGGGAGCTGTTTTTT
d_gene: TRBD1; abundance: .; j_gene: TRBJ1-4; v_gene: TRBV4-1; CDR3aa: CASRDVRGPRPTNEKLFF; CDR3nt: TGCGCCAGCAGAGATGTCAGGGGGCCCAGACCAACTAATGAAAAACTGTTTTTT
d_gene: .; abundance: .; j_gene: TRBJ2-5; v_gene: TRBV2; CDR3aa: CATRGGGETQYF; CDR3nt: TGTGCCACCAGGGGCGGGGGAGAGACCCAGTACTTC
d_gene: .; abundance: .; j_gene: TRBJ2-3; v_gene: TRBV2; CDR3aa: CASRATASGTDTQYF; CDR3nt: TGTGCCAGCAGGGCCACAGCCTCAGGGACAGATACGCAGTATTTT
d_gene: TRBD1; abundance: few; j_gene: TRBJ2-7; v_gene: TRBV18; CDR3aa: CASSPGTDYEQYF; CDR3nt: TGTGCCAGCTCACCTGGGACAGACTACGAGCAGTACTTC
d_gene: .; abundance: .; j_gene: TRBJ2-7; v_gene: TRBV6-6; CDR3aa: CASSYLDEQYF; CDR3nt: TGTGCCAGCAGTTATTTGGACGAGCAGTACTTC
d_gene: .; abundance: .; j_gene: TRBJ2-1; v_gene: TRBV5-1; CDR3aa: CASSWMGSSYNEQFF; CDR3nt: TGCGCCAGCAGCTGGATGGGGAGCTCCTACAATGAGCAGTTCTTC
d_gene: .; abundance: .; j_gene: TRBJ2-5; v_gene: TRBV7-6; CDR3aa: CASSLVSSVGETQYF; CDR3nt: TGTGCCAGCAGCTTAGTATCGTCAGTGGGAGAGACCCAGTACTTC
d_gene: .; abundance: .; j_gene: TRBJ2-7; v_gene: TRBV4-1; CDR3aa: CASSQGLYYEQYF; CDR3nt: TGCGCCAGCAGCCAGGGCCTCTACTACGAGCAGTACTTC
d_gene: .; abundance: .; j_gene: TRBJ1-2; v_gene: TRBV10-3; CDR3aa: CAIRDNNYGYTF; CDR3nt: TGTGCCATCAGGGACAATAACTATGGCTACACCTTC
d_gene: TRBD2; abundance: .; j_gene: TRBJ2-7; v_gene: TRBV5-1; CDR3aa: CASSLVGGDYEQYF; CDR3nt: TGCGCCAGCAGCTTGGTTGGGGGGGACTACGAGCAGTACTTC
d_gene: TRBD1; abundance: .; j_gene: TRBJ2-3; v_gene: TRBV11-2; CDR3aa: CASSFRGGGTDTQYF; CDR3nt: TGTGCCAGCAGCTTTAGAGGGGGCGGCACAGATACGCAGTATTTT
d_gene: .; abundance: few; j_gene: TRBJ1-2; v_gene: TRBV5-5; CDR3aa: CASSLMGEGYGYTF; CDR3nt: TGTGCCAGCAGCTTGATGGGGGAAGGCTATGGCTACACCTTC
d_gene: TRBD1; abundance: .; j_gene: TRBJ1-4; v_gene: TRBV6-1; CDR3aa: CASSVGQATNEKLFF; CDR3nt: TGTGCCAGCAGTGTCGGACAGGCAACTAATGAAAAACTGTTTTTT
d_gene: .; abundance: .; j_gene: TRBJ1-3; v_gene: TRBV5-6; CDR3aa: CASSLGGSGNTIYF; CDR3nt: TGTGCCAGCAGCTTGGGTGGCTCTGGAAACACCATATATTTT